Below are 22 T cell receptor beta chains sequenced from a single sample in a study of OX40 agonist ivuxolimab in advanced cancers. Some clones are missing from TCRdb's copy, which holds only in-frame ones; the method was immunoSEQ multiplex PCR. The data show 55,000 to 90,000 clones, approximately 86% seen once. Sequenced material: CD4+ or CD8+ T cells sorted from blood, taken in a trial of the OX40 agonist ivuxolimab. The source is an adult with an advanced solid tumor such as melanoma, head and neck, liver or kidney cancer.

The gene calls are TRBV5-8 and TRBJ1-5; maybe TRBD1 (6 bases). CDR3 length: 16 amino acids. Germline assignment: CDR1 SGHTS and CDR2 YDEGEE. V lost 4 bases to trimming and J lost 7 bases, with 21 bases between them. Here the CDR3 DNA reads TGTGCCAGCAGCCCGAAGGACAGATTAGCTTTCCAGCCCCAGCATTTT. It yields the protein CASSPKDRLAFQPQHF.

This clone showed up just a few times. The chain employs TRBV5-6 and TRBJ1-3; D call uncertain. Trimming shortened V by 0 bases and J by 4 bases, and 11 bases separated the two germline ends. CDR1 SGHDT and CDR2 YYEEEE come from the germline V gene. CDR3 length: 15 residues. This CDR3 is CASSLDGLWGNTIYF. DNA of the CDR3: TGTGCCAGCAGCTTGGACGGACTTTGGGGAAACACCATATATTTT.

This sequence joins TRBV28 and TRBJ1-1; a weak D match, TRBD1 (5 bases). There are 14 residues in the CDR3. V was trimmed by 3 bases and J by 4 bases, leaving 12 bases between them. In germline, CDR1 is MDHEN, CDR2 SYDVKM. The CDR3 loop reads CASSFDGGFTEAFF. The CDR3 DNA is TGTGCCAGCAGTTTCGATGGGGGGTTCACTGAAGCTTTCTTT.

The chain is built from TRBV5-1 and TRBJ1-4; 8 nucleotides align to TRBD1. This CDR3 comprises 15 residues. Germline V gene lookup returns CDR1 SGHRS and CDR2 YFSETQ. The trim removed 1 base at V and 7 bases at J, leaving 6 bases unmatched. The CDR3 DNA reads as TGCGCCAGCAGCTTGTCGGCAGGGGGCGGTGAAAAACTGTTTTTT. It translates to CASSLSAGGGEKLFF.

This chain connects TRBV5-4 to TRBJ2-3, with TRBD2 identical over 11 bases. Germline CDR1 reads SGHNT; CDR2 reads YYREEE (reference sequence). This CDR3 region has 15 residues. J was trimmed by 7 bases and V by 2 bases; bases with no gene match: 6. In nucleotides, the CDR3 is TGTGCCAGCAGCTTTATGGCTAGCGGGAGGAATACGCAGTATTTT. It codes for CASSFMASGRNTQYF.

The chain couples TRBV4-2 to TRBJ1-3; 7 bases align to TRBD1. Losses at the gene ends were 2 bases for V and 0 bases for J; bases not matched to a gene: 10. The CDR3 runs 18 residues. CDR1 is LGHNA, CDR2 YNFKEQ, per germline. The CDR3 DNA reads TGTGCCAGCAGCCAAAAATTGGGACAGCCGGTCTCTGGAAACACCATATATTTT. Translated: CASSQKLGQPVSGNTIYF.

The chain joins TRBV30 to TRBJ1-2; D gene uncertain. V lost 8 bases to trimming and J lost 2 bases, with 3 bases between them. CDR1 is GTSNPN and CDR2 is SVGIG in the germline V gene (reference sequence). This CDR3 region has 9 residues. As DNA, the CDR3 is TGTGCCGGAAACTATGGCTACACCTTC. It specifies CAGNYGYTF.

The chain combines TRBV25-1 with TRBJ2-3, with 11 bases fitting TRBD2. Germline V CDR1 and CDR2: MGHDK, SYGVNS. V dropped 5 bases and J dropped 3; count of bases not matched to a gene: 7. The CDR3 consists of 16 residues. The DNA of the CDR3 is TGTGCCAGCAGTACCGGGACTAGCGGCGGTACAGATACGCAGTATTTT. Its protein product is CASSTGTSGGTDTQYF.

This rearrangement joins TRBV7-9 to TRBJ1-2, with D possibly being TRBD1 (6 bases). The CDR3 runs 16 residues. Looked up from germline, CDR1 is SEHNR and CDR2 is FQNEAQ (reference sequence). The V end lost 5 bases, the J end lost 0 bases, and 16 bases lay between the germline ends. The chain's CDR3 is CASSQRGHNTNYGYTF. DNA of the CDR3: TGTGCCAGCAGCCAAAGGGGACATAATACTAACTATGGCTACACCTTC.

The rearrangement joins TRBV5-1 to TRBJ2-1, with D unclear. Germline CDR1 and CDR2: SGHRS and YFSETQ. The CDR3 loop spans 15 amino acids. V lost 2 bases and J 0 bases, leaving 9 bases between the germline ends. As DNA, the CDR3 is TGCGCCAGCAGCTTACATCACCGCTCCTACAATGAGCAGTTCTTC. Its protein product is CASSLHHRSYNEQFF.

Here the CDR3 reads CASSPSGQGLGSPLHF. CDR3 sequence (DNA): TGTGCCAGCAGTCCGTCGGGACAGGGGCTTGGTTCACCCCTCCACTTT. The chain carries TRBV27 and TRBJ1-6, with 10 bases aligning to TRBD1. The CDR3 has 16 residues. The V gene end was trimmed by 5 bases and the J gene end by 9 bases; junction bases not matched to a gene: 10. CDR1 MNHEY and CDR2 SMNVEV come from the germline V gene (reference sequence).

This CDR3 reads CASSLVSGRGAEQYF. The DNA of the CDR3 is TGTGCCAGCAGCTTGGTTTCCGGGCGGGGGGCCGAGCAGTACTTC. This sequence joins TRBV5-4 and TRBJ2-7; 8 bases are a match to TRBD2. This CDR3 region has 15 residues. Germline V CDR1 and CDR2: SGHNT, YYREEE (reference sequence). V trimming: 0 bases; J trimming: 6 bases; junction bases outside the gene matches: 8.

The gene calls are TRBV7-2 and TRBJ2-6, with no clear D. V dropped 5 bases and J dropped 5 bases, with 22 bases sitting between them. Per the germline V gene, CDR1 is SGHTA and CDR2 is FQGNSA. The CDR3 has 18 amino acids. CDR3 nucleotides: TGTGCCAGCAGCCGTCAATTGAGACGACAAAGTCGGGCCAACGTCCTGACTTTC. Amino acid sequence: CASSRQLRRQSRANVLTF. Using reference TRBV7-2 and TRBJ2-6 for the parts outside the CDR3, the full variable domain is GAGVSQSPSNKVTEKGKDVELRCDPISGHTALYWYRQSLGQGLEFLIYFQGNSAPDKSGLPSDRFSAERTGGSVSTLTIQRTQQEDSAVYLCASSRQLRRQSRANVLTFGAGSRLTVL.

The chain joins TRBV11-2 to TRBJ2-1; D is perhaps TRBD1 (6 bases). Germline values: CDR1 SGHAT, CDR2 FQNNGV. The CDR3 is 14 residues long. V was clipped by 1 base and J by 6 bases, with 10 bases between them. CDR3: CASSLAQGSNEQFF. The CDR3 region has the DNA TGTGCCAGCAGCTTAGCCCAGGGGTCCAATGAGCAGTTCTTC.

The chain is built from TRBV10-3 and TRBJ2-3, with 7 bases matching TRBD1. The CDR3 is 14 residues long. The trim removed 4 bases at V and 2 bases at J, leaving 3 bases unmatched. Germline assignment: CDR1 ENHRY and CDR2 SYGVKD. CDR3 amino acids: CAISGQGHTDTQYF. Written as DNA, the CDR3 is TGTGCCATCAGTGGACAGGGCCACACAGATACGCAGTATTTT.

J is TRBJ2-5 and V is TRBV5-6, with 8 bases that match TRBD2. The J segment lost 2 bases and the V segment lost 2 bases, leaving 5 bases of the junction unmatched. The germline CDR1 and CDR2 sequences are SGHDT and YYEEEE. The CDR3 runs to 15 residues. As DNA, the CDR3 is TGTGCCAGCAGCTTTCCCGGGACTAGACAAGAGACCCAGTACTTC. It specifies CASSFPGTRQETQYF.

This CDR3 reads CASSFSGLGNEQYF. The CDR3 DNA is TGTGCCAGCAGTTTCTCTGGGTTAGGGAACGAGCAGTACTTC. The chain links TRBV28 to TRBJ2-7; D is ambiguous. Germline values: CDR1 MDHEN, CDR2 SYDVKM. V lost 3 bases to trimming and J lost 5 bases, with 14 bases between them. This CDR3 spans 14 amino acids.

This CDR3 reads CASSVGTGWRETQYF. CDR3 nucleotides: TGTGCCAGCAGCGTAGGGACAGGGTGGCGAGAGACCCAGTACTTC. The chain has TRBV9 and TRBJ2-5, with TRBD1 matching over 8 bases. The V segment lost 0 bases and the J segment 4 bases; nucleotides outside the gene matches: 5. Germline lookup yields CDR1 SGDLS and CDR2 YYNGEE. This CDR3 region has 15 residues.

The chain has TRBV7-2 and TRBJ2-7, with D unclear. Germline values: CDR1 SGHTA, CDR2 FQGNSA. The CDR3 has 14 residues. The V and J ends lost 5 bases and 2 bases respectively, with 13 bases between them. The CDR3 coding sequence is TGTGCCAGCAGCGGTAGTCAAGCCACCTACGAGCAGTACTTC. This sequence encodes CASSGSQATYEQYF.

On this clone itself: Other DNA sequences of this sample code for an identical CDR3. The CDR3 sequence is CSVVNGWNEQFF. CDR3 DNA: TGCAGCGTTGTCAATGGGTGGAATGAGCAGTTCTTC. The V gene is TRBV29-1, the J gene TRBJ2-1; D ambiguous. Germline V gene lookup returns CDR1 SQVTM and CDR2 ANQGSEA. This CDR3 region has 12 residues. The V gene lost 4 bases and the J gene lost 7 bases, with 11 bases spanning the gap.

V is TRBV6-5 and J is TRBJ1-2, with D possibly matching TRBD1 (5 bases). There are 12 residues in the CDR3. V was trimmed by 6 bases and J by 12 bases, leaving 17 bases between them. In germline, CDR1 is MNHEY, CDR2 SVGAGI. CDR3 in amino acids: CASSRGAHPNTF. For the CDR3, the DNA is TGTGCCAGCAGCCGTGGGGCGCACCCGAACACCTTC.

The chain carries TRBV25-1 and TRBJ2-5; D is possibly TRBD2 (6 bases). Germline V gene data show CDR1 as MGHDK and CDR2 as SYGVNS. V was pared by 4 bases and J by 4 bases, with 13 bases between. This CDR3 region has 14 residues. This CDR3 is CASSGPRGGETQYF. In DNA form, the CDR3 reads TGTGCCAGCAGTGGCCCCCGGGGAGGAGAGACCCAGTACTTC. Drawing the rest from reference TRBV25-1 and TRBJ2-5, the complete variable domain is EADIYQTPRYLVIGTGKKITLECSQTMGHDKMYWYQQDPGMELHLIHYSYGVNSTEKGDLSSESTVSRIRTEHFPLTLESARPSHTSQYLCASSGPRGGETQYFGPGTRLLVL.